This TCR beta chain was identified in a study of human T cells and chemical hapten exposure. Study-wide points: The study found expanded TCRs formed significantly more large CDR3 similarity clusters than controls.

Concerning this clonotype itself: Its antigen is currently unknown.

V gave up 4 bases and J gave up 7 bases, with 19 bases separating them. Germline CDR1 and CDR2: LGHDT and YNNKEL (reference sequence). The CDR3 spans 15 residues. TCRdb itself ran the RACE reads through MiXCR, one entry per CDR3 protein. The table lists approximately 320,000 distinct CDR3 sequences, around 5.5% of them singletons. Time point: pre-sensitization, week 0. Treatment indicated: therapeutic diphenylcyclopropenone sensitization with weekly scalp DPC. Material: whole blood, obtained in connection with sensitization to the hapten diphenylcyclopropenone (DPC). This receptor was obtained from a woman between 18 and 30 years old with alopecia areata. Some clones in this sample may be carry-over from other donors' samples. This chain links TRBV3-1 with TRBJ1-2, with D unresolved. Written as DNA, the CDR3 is TGTGCCAGCAGCCCTTCCGTTTTTAGGGCTCCTGGCTACACCTTC. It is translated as CASSPSVFRAPGYTF.